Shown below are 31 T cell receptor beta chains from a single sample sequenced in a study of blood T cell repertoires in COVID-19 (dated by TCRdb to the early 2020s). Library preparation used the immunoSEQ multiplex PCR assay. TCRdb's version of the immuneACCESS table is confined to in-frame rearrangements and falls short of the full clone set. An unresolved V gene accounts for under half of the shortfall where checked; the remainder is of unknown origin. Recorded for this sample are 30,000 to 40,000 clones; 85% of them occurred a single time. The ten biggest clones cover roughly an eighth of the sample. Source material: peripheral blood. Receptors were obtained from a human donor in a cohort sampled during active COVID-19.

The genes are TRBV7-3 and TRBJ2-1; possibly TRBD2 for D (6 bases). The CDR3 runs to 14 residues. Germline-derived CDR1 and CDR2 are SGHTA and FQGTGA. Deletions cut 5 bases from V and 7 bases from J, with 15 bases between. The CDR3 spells CASSKGGDPNEQFF. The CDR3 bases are TGTGCCAGCAGCAAGGGAGGTGACCCGAATGAGCAGTTCTTC.

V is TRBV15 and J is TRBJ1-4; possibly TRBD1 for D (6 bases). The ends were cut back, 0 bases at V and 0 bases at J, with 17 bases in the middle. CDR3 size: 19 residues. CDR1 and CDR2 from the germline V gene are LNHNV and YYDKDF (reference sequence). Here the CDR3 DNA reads TGTGCCACCAGCAGAGATGGCGGCAGGGGACCTCCAACTAATGAAAAACTGTTTTTT. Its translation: CATSRDGGRGPPTNEKLFF.

CDR3 loop: CASSLGNSNTEAFF. CDR3 DNA: TGTGCCAGCAGCTTAGGAAACTCGAACACTGAAGCTTTCTTT. This chain joins TRBV7-8 and TRBJ1-1; D is undetermined. Between the trimmed V and J ends, which lost 1 base and 1 base, there was a span of 7 bases. Germline-derived CDR1 and CDR2 are SGHVS and FQNEAQ. This CDR3 comprises 14 residues.

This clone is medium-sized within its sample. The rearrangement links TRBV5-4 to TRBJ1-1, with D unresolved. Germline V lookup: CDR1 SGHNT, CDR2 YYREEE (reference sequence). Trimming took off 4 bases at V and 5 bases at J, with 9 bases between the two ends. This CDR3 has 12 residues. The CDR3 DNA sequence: TGTGCCAGCAGCCAAGCACCTACTGAAGCTTTCTTT. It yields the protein CASSQAPTEAFF.

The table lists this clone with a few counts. The CDR3 DNA sequence: TGCGCCAGCAGCTCCAGTGGTTACGAGCAGTACTTC. It encodes CASSSSGYEQYF. The V call is TRBV5-1, the J call TRBJ2-7; no firm D call. The ends were cut back, 3 bases at V and 4 bases at J, with 8 bases in the middle. This CDR3 has 12 amino acids. Germline CDR1 and CDR2: SGHRS and YFSETQ.

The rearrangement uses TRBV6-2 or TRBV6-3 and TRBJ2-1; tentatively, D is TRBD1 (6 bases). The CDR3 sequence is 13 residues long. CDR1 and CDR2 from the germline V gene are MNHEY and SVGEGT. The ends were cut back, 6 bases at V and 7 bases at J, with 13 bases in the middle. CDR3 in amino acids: CASSLHGTNEQFF. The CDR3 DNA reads TGTGCCAGCAGCCTTCATGGGACAAATGAGCAGTTCTTC.

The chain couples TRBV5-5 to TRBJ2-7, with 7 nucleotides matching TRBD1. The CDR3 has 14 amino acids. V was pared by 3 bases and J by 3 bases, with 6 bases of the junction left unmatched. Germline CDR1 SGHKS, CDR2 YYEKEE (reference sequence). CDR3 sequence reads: CASSYRDSHYEQYF. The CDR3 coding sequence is TGTGCCAGCAGCTACCGGGACAGCCACTACGAGCAGTACTTC.

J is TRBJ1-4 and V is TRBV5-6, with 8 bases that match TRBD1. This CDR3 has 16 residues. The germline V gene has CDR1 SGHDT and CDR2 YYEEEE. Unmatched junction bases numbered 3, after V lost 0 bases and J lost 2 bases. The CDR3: CASSLAGGATNEKLFF. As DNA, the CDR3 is TGTGCCAGCAGCTTGGCAGGGGGCGCTACTAATGAAAAACTGTTTTTT.

CDR3 sequence (DNA): TGTGCCAGTAGTATCAACGTAGGGGGATCCTACGAGCAGTACTTC. Its protein is CASSINVGGSYEQYF. This chain connects TRBV19 to TRBJ2-7; maybe TRBD1 (6 bases). This CDR3 is built from 15 residues. The V gene's germline CDR1 is LNHDA and CDR2 SQIVND (reference sequence). Trimming removed 3 bases from V and 1 base from J, with 13 bases in between.

CDR3 in amino acids: CASSEVWGGNQPQHF. The DNA for the CDR3 is TGTGCCAGCAGTGAAGTGTGGGGCGGCAATCAGCCCCAGCATTTT. The J gene is TRBJ1-5, the V gene TRBV6-1; D perhaps matches TRBD1 (5 bases). Looked up from germline, CDR1 is MNHNS and CDR2 is SASEGT. V was pared by 1 base and J by 2 bases, with 9 bases between. CDR3 length: 15 amino acids.

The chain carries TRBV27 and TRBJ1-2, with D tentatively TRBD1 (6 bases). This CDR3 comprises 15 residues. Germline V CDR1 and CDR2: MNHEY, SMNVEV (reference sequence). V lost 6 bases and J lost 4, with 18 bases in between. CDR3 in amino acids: CASSQSGTPSYGYTF. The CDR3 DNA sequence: TGTGCCAGCAGCCAAAGCGGGACACCCAGCTATGGCTACACCTTC.

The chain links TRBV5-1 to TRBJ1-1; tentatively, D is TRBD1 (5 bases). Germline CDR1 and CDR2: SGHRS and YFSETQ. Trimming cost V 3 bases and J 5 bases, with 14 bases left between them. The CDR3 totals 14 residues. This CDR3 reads CASSSGEPGTEAFF. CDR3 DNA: TGCGCCAGCAGCTCGGGGGAACCTGGGACTGAAGCTTTCTTT.

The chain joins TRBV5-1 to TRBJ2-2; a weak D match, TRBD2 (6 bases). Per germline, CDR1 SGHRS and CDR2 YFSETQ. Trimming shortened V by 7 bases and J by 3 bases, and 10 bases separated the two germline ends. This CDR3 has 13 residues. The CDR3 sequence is CASGDSYTGELFF. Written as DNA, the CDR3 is TGCGCCAGCGGGGACTCTTACACCGGGGAGCTGTTTTTT.

CDR3 amino acids: CSVGLAGGRYEQYF. The CDR3 DNA reads as TGCAGCGTTGGACTAGCGGGGGGCCGATACGAGCAGTACTTC. The chain links TRBV29-1 to TRBJ2-7; the match to TRBD2 covers 13 bases. The CDR3 is 14 residues long. Germline-derived CDR1 and CDR2 are SQVTM and ANQGSEA. V shed 4 bases and J 4 bases; nucleotides not matched to a gene: 4.

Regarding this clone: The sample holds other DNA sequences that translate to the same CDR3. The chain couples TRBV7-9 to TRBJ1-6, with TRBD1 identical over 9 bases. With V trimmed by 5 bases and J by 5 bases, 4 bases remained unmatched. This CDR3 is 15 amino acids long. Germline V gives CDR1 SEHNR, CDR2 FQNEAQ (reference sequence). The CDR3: CASSAGTGNNSPLHF. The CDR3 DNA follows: TGTGCCAGCAGCGCAGGGACAGGGAATAATTCACCCCTCCACTTT.

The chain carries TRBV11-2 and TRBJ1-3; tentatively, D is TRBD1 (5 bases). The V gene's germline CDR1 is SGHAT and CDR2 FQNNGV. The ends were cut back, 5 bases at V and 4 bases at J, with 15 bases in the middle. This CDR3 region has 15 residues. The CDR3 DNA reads TGTGCCAGCAGCCCACCTTCGGGGGGAGGAAACACCATATATTTT. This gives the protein CASSPPSGGGNTIYF. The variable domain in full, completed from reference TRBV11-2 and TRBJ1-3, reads EAGVAQSPRYKIIEKRQSVAFWCNPISGHATLYWYQQILGQGPKLLIQFQNNGVVDDSQLPKDRFSAERLKGVDSTLKIQPAKLEDSAVYLCASSPPSGGGNTIYFGEGSWLTVV.

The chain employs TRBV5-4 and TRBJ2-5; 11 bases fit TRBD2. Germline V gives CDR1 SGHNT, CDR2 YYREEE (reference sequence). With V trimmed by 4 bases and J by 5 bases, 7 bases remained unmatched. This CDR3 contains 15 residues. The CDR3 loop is CASSDGTSGGETQYF. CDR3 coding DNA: TGTGCCAGCAGCGACGGGACTAGCGGAGGGGAGACCCAGTACTTC.

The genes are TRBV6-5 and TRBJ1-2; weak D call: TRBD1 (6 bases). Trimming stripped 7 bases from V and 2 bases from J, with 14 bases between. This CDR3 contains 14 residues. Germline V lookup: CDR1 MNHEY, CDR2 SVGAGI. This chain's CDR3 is CASTRTGINYGYTF. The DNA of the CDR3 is TGTGCCAGCACCAGAACAGGGATAAACTATGGCTACACCTTC.

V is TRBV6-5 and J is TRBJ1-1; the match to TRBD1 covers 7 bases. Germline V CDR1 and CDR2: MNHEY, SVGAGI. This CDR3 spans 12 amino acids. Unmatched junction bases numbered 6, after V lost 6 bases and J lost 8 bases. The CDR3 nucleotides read TGTGCCAGCAGCCGACAGGGACTGGAAGCTTTCTTT. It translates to CASSRQGLEAFF.

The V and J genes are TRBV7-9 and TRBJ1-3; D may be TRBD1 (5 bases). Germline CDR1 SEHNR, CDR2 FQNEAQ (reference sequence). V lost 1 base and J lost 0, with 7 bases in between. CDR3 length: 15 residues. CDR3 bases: TGTGCCAGCAGCTTAGATCAGGGCTCTGGAAACACCATATATTTT. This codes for CASSLDQGSGNTIYF.

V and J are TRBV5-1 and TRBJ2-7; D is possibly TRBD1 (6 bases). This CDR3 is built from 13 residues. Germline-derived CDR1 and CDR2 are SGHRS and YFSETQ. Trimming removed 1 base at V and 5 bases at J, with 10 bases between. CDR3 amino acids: CASSLTGWNEQYF. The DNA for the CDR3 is TGCGCCAGCAGCTTGACAGGGTGGAACGAGCAGTACTTC.

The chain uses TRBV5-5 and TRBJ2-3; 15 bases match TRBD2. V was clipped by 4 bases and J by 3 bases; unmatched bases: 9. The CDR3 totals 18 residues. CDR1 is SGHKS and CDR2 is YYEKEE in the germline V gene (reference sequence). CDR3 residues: CASSTGTSGGPQTDTQYF. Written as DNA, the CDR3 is TGTGCCAGCAGCACCGGGACTAGCGGGGGGCCTCAGACAGATACGCAGTATTTT.

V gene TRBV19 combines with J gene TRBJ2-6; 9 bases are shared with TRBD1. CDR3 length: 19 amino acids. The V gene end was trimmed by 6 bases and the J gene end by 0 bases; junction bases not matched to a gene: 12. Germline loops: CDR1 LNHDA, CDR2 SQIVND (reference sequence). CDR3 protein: CASRTPPGQGDSGANVLTF. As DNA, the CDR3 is TGTGCCAGTAGGACCCCCCCGGGACAGGGTGACTCTGGGGCCAACGTCCTGACTTTC.

The CDR3 sequence is CASESNTDTQYF. The CDR3 region has the DNA TGTGCTAGTGAGAGCAACACAGATACGCAGTATTTT. The chain uses TRBV12-5 and TRBJ2-3, with D unresolved. The CDR3 is 12 amino acids. Germline V gene sequence: CDR1 LGHNT, CDR2 FRNRAP. Trimming took off 7 bases at V and 2 bases at J, with 7 bases between the two ends.

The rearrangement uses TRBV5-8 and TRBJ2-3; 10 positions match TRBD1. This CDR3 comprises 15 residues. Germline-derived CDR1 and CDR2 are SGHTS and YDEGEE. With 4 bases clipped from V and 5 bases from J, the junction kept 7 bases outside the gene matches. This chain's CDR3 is CASSNRDRGRDTQYF. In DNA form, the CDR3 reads TGTGCCAGCAGCAACCGGGACAGGGGTAGAGATACGCAGTATTTT. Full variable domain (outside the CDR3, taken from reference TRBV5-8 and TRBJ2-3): EAGVTQSPTHLIKTRGQQATLRCSPISGHTSVYWYQQALGLGLQFLLWYDEGEERNRGNFPPRFSGRQFPNYSSELNVNALELEDSALYLCASSNRDRGRDTQYFGPGTRLTVL.

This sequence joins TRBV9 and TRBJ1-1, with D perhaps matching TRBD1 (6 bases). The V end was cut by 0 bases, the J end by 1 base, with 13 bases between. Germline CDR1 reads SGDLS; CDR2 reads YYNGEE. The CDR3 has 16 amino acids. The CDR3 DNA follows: TGTGCCAGCAGCGTAGCGGGAGGGGGAGCGAACACTGAAGCTTTCTTT. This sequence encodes CASSVAGGGANTEAFF.

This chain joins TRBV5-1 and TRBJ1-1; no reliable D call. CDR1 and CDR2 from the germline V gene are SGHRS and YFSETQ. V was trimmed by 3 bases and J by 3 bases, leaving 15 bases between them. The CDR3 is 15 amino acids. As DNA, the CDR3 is TGCGCCAGCAGCTCCCTAGGTGCGAAGGACACTGAAGCTTTCTTT. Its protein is CASSSLGAKDTEAFF. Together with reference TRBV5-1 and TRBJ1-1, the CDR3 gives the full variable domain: KAGVTQTPRYLIKTRGQQVTLSCSPISGHRSVSWYQQTPGQGLQFLFEYFSETQRNKGNFPGRFSGRQFSNSRSEMNVSTLELGDSALYLCASSSLGAKDTEAFFGQGTRLTVV.

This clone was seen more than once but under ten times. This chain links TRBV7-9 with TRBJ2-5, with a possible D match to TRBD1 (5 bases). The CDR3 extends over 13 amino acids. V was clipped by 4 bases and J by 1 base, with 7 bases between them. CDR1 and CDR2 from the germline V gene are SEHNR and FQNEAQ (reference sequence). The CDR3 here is CASSSRAQETQYF. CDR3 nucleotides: TGTGCCAGCAGCTCCAGGGCCCAAGAGACCCAGTACTTC.

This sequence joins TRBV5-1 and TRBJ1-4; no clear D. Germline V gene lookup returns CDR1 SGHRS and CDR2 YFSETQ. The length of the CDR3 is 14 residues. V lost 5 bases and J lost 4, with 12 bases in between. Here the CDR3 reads CASSFRSFNEKLFF. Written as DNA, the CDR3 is TGCGCCAGCAGTTTCAGGTCTTTTAATGAAAAACTGTTTTTT.

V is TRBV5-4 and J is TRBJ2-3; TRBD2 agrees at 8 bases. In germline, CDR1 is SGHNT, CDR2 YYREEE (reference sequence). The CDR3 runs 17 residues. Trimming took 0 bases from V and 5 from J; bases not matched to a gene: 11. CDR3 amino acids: CASSLGVAGTSGDTQYF. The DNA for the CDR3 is TGTGCCAGCAGCTTGGGGGTAGCGGGGACTTCTGGAGATACGCAGTATTTT.

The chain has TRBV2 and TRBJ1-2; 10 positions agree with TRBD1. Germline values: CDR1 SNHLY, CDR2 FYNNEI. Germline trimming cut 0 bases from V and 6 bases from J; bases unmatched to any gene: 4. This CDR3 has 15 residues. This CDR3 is CASSEATGQGNGYTF. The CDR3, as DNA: TGTGCCAGCAGTGAAGCGACGGGACAGGGGAATGGCTACACCTTC.